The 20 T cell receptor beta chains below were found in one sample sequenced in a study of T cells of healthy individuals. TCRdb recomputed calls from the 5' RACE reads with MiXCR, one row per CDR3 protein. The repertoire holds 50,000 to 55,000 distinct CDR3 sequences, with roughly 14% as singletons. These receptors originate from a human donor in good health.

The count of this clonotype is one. CDR3: CASSGTSPRTDTQYF. CDR3 bases: TGTGCCAGCAGCGGTACTAGTCCCCGCACAGATACGCAGTATTTT. This chain joins TRBV12-3 or TRBV12-4 and TRBJ2-3; maybe TRBD2 (5 bases). The V and J ends lost 6 bases and 1 base respectively, with 14 bases between them. The CDR3 totals 15 residues.

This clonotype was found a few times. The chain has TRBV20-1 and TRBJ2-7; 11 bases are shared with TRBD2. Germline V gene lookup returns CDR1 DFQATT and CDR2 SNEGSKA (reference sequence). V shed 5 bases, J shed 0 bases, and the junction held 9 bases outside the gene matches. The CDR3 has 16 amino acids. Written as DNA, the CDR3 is TGCAGTGCTTCCGGGACTAGCGGTGAGAGCTCCTACGAGCAGTACTTC. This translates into CSASGTSGESSYEQYF.

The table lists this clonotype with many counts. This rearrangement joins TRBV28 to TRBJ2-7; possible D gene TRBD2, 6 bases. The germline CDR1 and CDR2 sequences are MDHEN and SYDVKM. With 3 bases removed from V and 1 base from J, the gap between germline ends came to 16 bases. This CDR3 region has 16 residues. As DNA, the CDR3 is TGTGCCAGCAGTTTCACAATGGCGGGGCTATCCTACGAGCAGTACTTC. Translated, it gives CASSFTMAGLSYEQYF.

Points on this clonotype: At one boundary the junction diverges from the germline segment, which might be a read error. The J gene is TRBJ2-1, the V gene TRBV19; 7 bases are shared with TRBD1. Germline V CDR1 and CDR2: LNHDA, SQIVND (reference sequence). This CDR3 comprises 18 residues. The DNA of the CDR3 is TGTGCCAGTAGAGACATGGACAGGTCAAGATTCTCCTACAATGAGGAGTTCTTC. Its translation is CASRDMDRSRFSYNEEFF. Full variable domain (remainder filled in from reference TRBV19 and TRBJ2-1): DGGITQSPKYLFRKEGQNVTLSCEQNLNHDAMYWYRQDPGQGLRLIYYSQIVNDFQKGDIAEGYSVSREKKESFPLTVTSAQKNPTAFYLCASRDMDRSRFSYNEEFFGPGTRLTVL.

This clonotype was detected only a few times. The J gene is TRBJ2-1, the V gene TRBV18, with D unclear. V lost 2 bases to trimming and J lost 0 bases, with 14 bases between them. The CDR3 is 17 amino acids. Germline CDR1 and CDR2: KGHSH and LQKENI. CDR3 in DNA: TGTGCCAGCTCACCAAGGTTGGGCGCGAGCTCCTACAATGAGCAGTTCTTC. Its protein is CASSPRLGASSYNEQFF.

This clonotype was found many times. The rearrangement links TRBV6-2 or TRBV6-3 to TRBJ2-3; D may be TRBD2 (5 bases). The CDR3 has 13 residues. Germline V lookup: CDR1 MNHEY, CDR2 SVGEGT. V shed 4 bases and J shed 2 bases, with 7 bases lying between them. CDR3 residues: CASSFGVTDTQYF. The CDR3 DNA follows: TGTGCCAGCAGTTTCGGGGTCACAGATACGCAGTATTTT.

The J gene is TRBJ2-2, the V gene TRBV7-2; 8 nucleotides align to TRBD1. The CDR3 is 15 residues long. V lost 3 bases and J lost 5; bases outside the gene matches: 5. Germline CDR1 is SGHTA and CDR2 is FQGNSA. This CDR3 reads CASSFRGRGTGELFF. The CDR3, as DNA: TGTGCCAGCAGCTTCAGGGGGCGGGGTACCGGGGAGCTGTTTTTT.

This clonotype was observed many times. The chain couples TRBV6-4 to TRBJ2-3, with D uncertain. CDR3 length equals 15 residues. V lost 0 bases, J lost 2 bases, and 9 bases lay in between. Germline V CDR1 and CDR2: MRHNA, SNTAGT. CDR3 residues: CASSDSMRSTDTQYF. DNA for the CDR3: TGTGCCAGCAGTGACTCGATGAGGTCCACAGATACGCAGTATTTT.

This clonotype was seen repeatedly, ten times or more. CDR3 bases: TGTGCCAGCTCACCCCGGCCTTTGCGGAATGAGCAGTTCTTC. Translated, it gives CASSPRPLRNEQFF. This chain connects TRBV18 to TRBJ2-1; no clear D. This CDR3 contains 14 residues. Germline V CDR1 and CDR2: KGHSH, LQKENI. The V gene lost 3 bases and the J gene lost 7 bases, with 13 bases spanning the gap.

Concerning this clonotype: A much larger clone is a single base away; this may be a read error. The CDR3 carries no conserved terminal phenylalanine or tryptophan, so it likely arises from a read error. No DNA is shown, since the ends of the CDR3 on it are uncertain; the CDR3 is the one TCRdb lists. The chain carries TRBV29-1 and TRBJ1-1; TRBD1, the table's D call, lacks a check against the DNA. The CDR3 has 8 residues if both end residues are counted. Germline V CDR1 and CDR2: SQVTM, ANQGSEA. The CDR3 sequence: CSRTDRVS.

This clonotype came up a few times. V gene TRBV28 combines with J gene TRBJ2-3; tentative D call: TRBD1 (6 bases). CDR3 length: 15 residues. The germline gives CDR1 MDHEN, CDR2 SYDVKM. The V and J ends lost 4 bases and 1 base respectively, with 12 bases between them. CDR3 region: CASSSTGKGTDTQYF. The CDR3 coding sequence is TGTGCCAGCAGTTCCACAGGGAAGGGCACAGATACGCAGTATTTT.

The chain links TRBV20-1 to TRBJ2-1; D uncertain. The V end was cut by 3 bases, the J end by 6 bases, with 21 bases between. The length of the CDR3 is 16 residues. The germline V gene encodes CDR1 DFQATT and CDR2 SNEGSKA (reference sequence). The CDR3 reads CSASQRRRLDGNEQFF. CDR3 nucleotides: TGCAGTGCTAGTCAGAGACGAAGGCTCGACGGCAATGAGCAGTTCTTC.

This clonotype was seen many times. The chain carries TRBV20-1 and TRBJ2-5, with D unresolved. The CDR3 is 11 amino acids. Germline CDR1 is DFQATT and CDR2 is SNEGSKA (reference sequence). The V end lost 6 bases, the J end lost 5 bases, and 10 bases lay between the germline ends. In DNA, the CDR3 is TGCAGTGCGCCGATTTCGGAGACCCAGTACTTC. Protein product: CSAPISETQYF.

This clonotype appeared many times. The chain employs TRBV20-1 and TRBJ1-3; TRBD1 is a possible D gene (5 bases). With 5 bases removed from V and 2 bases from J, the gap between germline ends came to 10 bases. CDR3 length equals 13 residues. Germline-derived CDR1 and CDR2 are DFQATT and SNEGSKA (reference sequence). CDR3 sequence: CSASLGAGNTIYF. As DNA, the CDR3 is TGCAGTGCTTCTCTGGGGGCTGGAAACACCATATATTTT.

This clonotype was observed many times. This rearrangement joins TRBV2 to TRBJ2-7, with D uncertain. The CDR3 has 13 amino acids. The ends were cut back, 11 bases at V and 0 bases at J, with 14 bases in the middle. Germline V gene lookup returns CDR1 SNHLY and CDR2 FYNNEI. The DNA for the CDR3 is TGTGCCGGCCAGATAATAAGCTCCTACGAGCAGTACTTC. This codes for CAGQIISSYEQYF.

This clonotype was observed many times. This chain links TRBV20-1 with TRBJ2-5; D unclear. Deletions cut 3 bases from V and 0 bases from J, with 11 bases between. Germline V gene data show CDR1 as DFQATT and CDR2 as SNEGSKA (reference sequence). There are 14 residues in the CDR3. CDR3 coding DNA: TGCAGTGCTAGGGGGATTGGAAACCAAGAGACCCAGTACTTC. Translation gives CSARGIGNQETQYF.

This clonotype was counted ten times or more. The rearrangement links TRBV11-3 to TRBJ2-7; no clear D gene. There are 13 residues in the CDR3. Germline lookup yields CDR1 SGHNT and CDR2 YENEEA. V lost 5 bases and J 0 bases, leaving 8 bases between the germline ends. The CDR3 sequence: CASSPGFSYEQYF. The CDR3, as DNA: TGTGCCAGCAGCCCAGGTTTCTCCTACGAGCAGTACTTC.

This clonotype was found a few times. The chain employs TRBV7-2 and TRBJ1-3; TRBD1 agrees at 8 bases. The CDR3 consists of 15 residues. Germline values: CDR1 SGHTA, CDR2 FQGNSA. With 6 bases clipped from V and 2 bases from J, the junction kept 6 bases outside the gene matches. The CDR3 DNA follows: TGTGCCAGCAGTTACCAGGGGGCAGCTGGAAACACCATATATTTT. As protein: CASSYQGAAGNTIYF.

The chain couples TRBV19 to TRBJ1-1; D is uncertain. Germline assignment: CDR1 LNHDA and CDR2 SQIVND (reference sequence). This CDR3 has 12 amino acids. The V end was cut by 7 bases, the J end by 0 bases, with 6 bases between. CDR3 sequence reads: CASTGLNTEAFF. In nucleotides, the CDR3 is TGTGCCAGTACAGGACTGAACACTGAAGCTTTCTTT.

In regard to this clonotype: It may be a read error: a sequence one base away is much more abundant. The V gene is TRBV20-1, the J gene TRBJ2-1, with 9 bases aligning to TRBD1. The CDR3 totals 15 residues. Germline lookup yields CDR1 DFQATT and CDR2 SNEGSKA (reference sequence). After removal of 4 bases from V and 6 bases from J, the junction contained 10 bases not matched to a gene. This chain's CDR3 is CSAKDTGTGLNEQFF. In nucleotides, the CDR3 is TGCAGTGCTAAAGACACGGGGACAGGGCTCAATGAGCAGTTCTTC.